Below are 7 T cell receptor beta chains sequenced from a single sample in a study of Tregs in tolerant kidney transplant recipients. Generated by immunoSEQ multiplex PCR, the TCRdb table keeps only in-frame clones and is missing some. The sample lists about 18,000 clones; over 50% were seen once. Their target antigens are unknown. Sequencing was carried out using Tregs from blood cultured with allogeneic cells. The receptors come from a human donor in good health.

The chain joins TRBV21-1 to TRBJ2-5; TRBD1, the table's D call, was not compared with the DNA. TRBV21-1 is a pseudogene. CDR3 length equals 14 residues. CDR3 amino acids: CASSKHRGGETQYF. The DNA of the CDR3 is TGTGCCAGCAGCAAACACAGGGGTGGGGAGACCCAGTACTTC.

In DNA form, the CDR3 reads TGTGCCAGCGGGCGGGCCCCCGGCGAGCAGTACTTC. This gives the protein CASGRAPGEQYF. The chain carries TRBV6-1 and TRBJ2-7, with TRBD2 as a possible D gene (5 bases). The CDR3 is 12 residues long. The ends were cut back, 8 bases at V and 6 bases at J, with 14 bases in the middle. Germline V gene lookup returns CDR1 MNHNS and CDR2 SASEGT.

This sequence joins TRBV4-1 and TRBJ1-1; 9 bases agree with TRBD1. The CDR3 contains 17 residues. Germline CDR1 MGHRA, CDR2 YSYEKL. J was trimmed by 1 base and V by 5 bases; bases with no gene match: 11. CDR3 sequence: CASSSGQGPGSNTEAFF. As DNA, the CDR3 is TGCGCCAGCAGCTCCGGACAGGGGCCCGGATCGAACACTGAAGCTTTCTTT.

The chain carries TRBV27 and TRBJ2-6, with TRBD2 matching 7 bases. V shed 6 bases and J 1 base; nucleotides not matched to a gene: 9. There are 17 residues in the CDR3. Germline-derived CDR1 and CDR2 are MNHEY and SMNVEV (reference sequence). CDR3 sequence (DNA): TGTGCCAGCAGCGGGGGGAGGGGCAGATCTGGGGCCAACGTCCTGACTTTC. It codes for CASSGGRGRSGANVLTF.

The rearrangement links TRBV5-1 to TRBJ2-5, with D unclear. The CDR3 contains 12 residues. The ends were cut back, 0 bases at V and 5 bases at J, with 5 bases in the middle. From germline, CDR1 is SGHRS and CDR2 YFSETQ. The CDR3 reads CASSLARETQYF. The CDR3 DNA sequence: TGCGCCAGCAGCTTGGCCCGCGAGACCCAGTACTTC.

V is TRBV19 and J is TRBJ1-4; 8 positions agree with TRBD1. V shed 3 bases, J shed 6 bases, and the junction held 6 bases outside the gene matches. Germline V gene sequence: CDR1 LNHDA, CDR2 SQIVND (reference sequence). This CDR3 is 15 amino acids long. The CDR3 loop is CASSITGGSDEKLFF. For the CDR3, the DNA is TGTGCCAGTAGTATCACAGGGGGGAGTGATGAAAAACTGTTTTTT.

The chain links TRBV6-1 to TRBJ1-3; D is perhaps TRBD1 (5 bases). The V gene lost 1 base and the J gene lost 4 bases, with 14 bases spanning the gap. CDR1 and CDR2 (germline): MNHNS, SASEGT. The CDR3 runs 16 residues. The CDR3 reads CASSEVSAGWGNTIYF. CDR3 DNA: TGTGCCAGCAGTGAAGTGTCCGCAGGGTGGGGAAACACCATATATTTT.